The 25 T cell receptor beta chains given below trace back to one sample, sequenced in a study of CD8+ T cells in alopecia areata. Treatment of the sample: oral pan-JAK inhibitor, 5-10 mg twice daily. Extraction of RNA preceded its reverse transcription into cDNA, which served as the sequencing template. The method was immunoSEQ multiplex PCR; TCRdb's version includes in-frame clones alone and lacks a portion of them. The sample lists a few hundred thousand clones; approximately 72% were seen once. Sequenced here: CD4+ T cells sorted from blood, sampled at approximately week 42, from a patient treated with tofacitinib. The receptors here all came from a human donor with alopecia areata.

The rearrangement joins TRBV10-3 to TRBJ2-7; 9 nucleotides align to TRBD2. Germline V gene lookup returns CDR1 ENHRY and CDR2 SYGVKD. The length of the CDR3 is 15 residues. The J segment lost 5 bases and the V segment lost 2 bases, leaving 7 bases of the junction unmatched. The CDR3 DNA reads as TGTGCCATCAGTGAGACTAGCGGGTCGTTGGACGAGCAGTACTTC. As protein: CAISETSGSLDEQYF.

This rearrangement joins TRBV2 to TRBJ2-5, with 9 nucleotides matching TRBD2. The V gene's germline CDR1 is SNHLY and CDR2 FYNNEI. The CDR3 extends over 15 amino acids. V was pared by 8 bases and J by 5 bases, with 12 bases of the junction left unmatched. CDR3 bases: TGTGCCAGCCAAAGATCGGGACTAGCTTTGGAGACCCAGTACTTC. Translating gives CASQRSGLALETQYF. The full variable domain, completed using reference TRBV2 and TRBJ2-5, is EPEVTQTPSHQVTQMGQEVILRCVPISNHLYFYWYRQILGQKVEFLVSFYNNEISEKSEIFDDQFSVERPDGSNFTLKIRSTKLEDSAMYFCASQRSGLALETQYFGPGTRLLVL.

For the CDR3, the DNA is TGTGCCATCAGTGAGCGGCGGACAGATACGCAGTATTTT. Translated, it gives CAISERRTDTQYF. The rearrangement uses TRBV10-3 and TRBJ2-3; D unclear. Trimming removed 2 bases from V and 3 bases from J, with 6 bases in between. The germline gives CDR1 ENHRY, CDR2 SYGVKD. This CDR3 is 13 amino acids long.

This rearrangement joins TRBV29-1 to TRBJ1-1, with D possibly TRBD1 on 6 matching bases. The ends were cut back, 7 bases at V and 0 bases at J, with 12 bases in the middle. The CDR3 is 13 residues long. Germline loops: CDR1 SQVTM, CDR2 ANQGSEA. Here the CDR3 DNA reads TGCAGCGGCCGACAGGTTATGAACACTGAAGCTTTCTTT. Protein: CSGRQVMNTEAFF.

The table lists this clone with a count of one. The CDR3: CASSQDPVRNTQYF. DNA for the CDR3: TGTGCCAGCAGCCAAGACCCCGTGAGGAATACGCAGTATTTT. The rearrangement links TRBV14 to TRBJ2-3; D unclear. Germline V gene data show CDR1 as SGHDN and CDR2 as FVKESK. V was trimmed by 0 bases and J by 7 bases, leaving 11 bases between them. CDR3 size: 14 residues.

This chain uses TRBV7-2 with TRBJ2-5; TRBD2 is a possible D gene (6 bases). Germline V lookup: CDR1 SGHTA, CDR2 FQGNSA. V lost 0 bases and J 8 bases, leaving 16 bases between the germline ends. The CDR3 loop spans 15 amino acids. Here the CDR3 DNA reads TGTGCCAGCAGCTTAGCGTCCATCGCGGGGTCTACCCAGTACTTC. Its translation is CASSLASIAGSTQYF.

The V gene is TRBV19, the J gene TRBJ1-6; a possible D gene is TRBD1 (5 bases). Germline V gene data show CDR1 as LNHDA and CDR2 as SQIVND (reference sequence). V was cut by 7 bases and J by 7 bases, with 14 bases left in between. There are 14 residues in the CDR3. CDR3 sequence reads: CASTMRGDNSPLHF. The CDR3 region has the DNA TGTGCCAGTACCATGAGAGGGGACAATTCACCCCTCCACTTT.

The V gene is TRBV28, the J gene TRBJ2-1; 9 positions agree with TRBD2. The V segment lost 6 bases and the J segment 4 bases; nucleotides outside the gene matches: 7. The CDR3 has 15 amino acids. Looked up from germline, CDR1 is MDHEN and CDR2 is SYDVKM. CDR3 sequence reads: CASRPGTSLYNEQFF. The CDR3 DNA sequence: TGTGCCAGCAGGCCCGGGACTAGCCTATACAATGAGCAGTTCTTC. Drawing the rest from reference TRBV28 and TRBJ2-1, the complete variable domain is DVKVTQSSRYLVKRTGEKVFLECVQDMDHENMFWYRQDPGLGLRLIYFSYDVKMKEKGDIPEGYSVSREKKERFSLILESASTNQTSMYLCASRPGTSLYNEQFFGPGTRLTVL.

The chain combines TRBV29-1 with TRBJ2-1; D uncertain. Germline CDR1 SQVTM, CDR2 ANQGSEA. This CDR3 has 11 residues. Between the trimmed V and J ends, which lost 7 bases and 3 bases, there was a span of 7 bases. CDR3 region: CSGGFYNEQFF. CDR3 bases: TGCAGCGGGGGATTCTACAATGAGCAGTTCTTC.

The chain carries TRBV29-1 and TRBJ1-3, with D hard to call. Germline-derived CDR1 and CDR2 are SQVTM and ANQGSEA. CDR3 size: 11 residues. The V end was cut by 4 bases, the J end by 3 bases, with 4 bases between. The CDR3 nucleotides read TGCAGCGTTGTGTATGGAAACACCATATATTTT. Protein: CSVVYGNTIYF.

Notes on this clone: The sample holds other DNA sequences that translate to the same CDR3. The chain employs TRBV29-1 and TRBJ2-7; possible D gene TRBD1, 6 bases. V gave up 6 bases and J gave up 3 bases, with 9 bases separating them. This CDR3 has 11 amino acids. Germline values: CDR1 SQVTM, CDR2 ANQGSEA. The CDR3 protein is CSVSDSYEQYF. DNA of the CDR3: TGCAGCGTGTCGGACAGCTACGAGCAGTACTTC.

The V call is TRBV29-1, the J call TRBJ2-5; D possibly matches TRBD1 or TRBD2 (6 bases each). The CDR3 sequence is 16 residues long. V dropped 6 bases and J dropped 4 bases, with 24 bases sitting between them. CDR1 and CDR2 (germline): SQVTM, ANQGSEA. CDR3 sequence reads: CSVHPGEVFDSETQYF. CDR3 nucleotide sequence: TGCAGCGTCCATCCAGGGGAGGTCTTTGATTCAGAGACCCAGTACTTC.

This clone was detected a few times. This sequence joins TRBV25-1 and TRBJ1-1; 7 nucleotides align to TRBD1. Per germline, CDR1 MGHDK and CDR2 SYGVNS. This CDR3 has 15 residues. J was trimmed by 3 bases and V by 1 base; bases with no gene match: 5. CDR3 bases: TGTGCCAGCAGTGAATTGGCGACAGGGCACACTGAAGCTTTCTTT. It codes for CASSELATGHTEAFF.

V gene TRBV29-1 combines with J gene TRBJ1-2; 7 bases match TRBD1. V lost 4 bases and J lost 8; bases outside the gene matches: 7. CDR1 and CDR2 (germline): SQVTM, ANQGSEA. The CDR3 has 12 residues. CDR3 region: CSVVMTGSGYTF. CDR3 in DNA: TGCAGCGTTGTGATGACAGGGTCAGGCTACACCTTC. The full variable domain, completed using reference TRBV29-1 and TRBJ1-2, is SAVISQKPSRDICQRGTSLTIQCQVDSQVTMMFWYRQQPGQSLTLIATANQGSEATYESGFVIDKFPISRPNLTFSTLTVSNMSPEDSSIYLCSVVMTGSGYTFGSGTRLTVV.

The V and J genes are TRBV29-1 and TRBJ1-2; tentatively, D is TRBD1 (5 bases). Germline V CDR1 and CDR2: SQVTM, ANQGSEA. The CDR3 contains 14 residues. Trimming stripped 7 bases from V and 8 bases from J, with 23 bases between. The CDR3 DNA follows: TGCAGCGCTGGGGGGGGATCTCGATCGAACGGCTACACCTTC. This sequence encodes CSAGGGSRSNGYTF.

V is TRBV29-1 and J is TRBJ2-5, with 7 bases identical to TRBD1. Losses at the gene ends were 8 bases for V and 2 bases for J; bases not matched to a gene: 8. The CDR3 is 13 residues long. Per the germline V gene, CDR1 is SQVTM and CDR2 is ANQGSEA. CDR3 sequence: CSLTGQLQETQYF. The CDR3 DNA reads as TGCAGCTTAACGGGACAGCTGCAAGAGACCCAGTACTTC.

The gene calls are TRBV7-2 and TRBJ2-1; TRBD1 agrees at 10 bases. The CDR3 is 15 amino acids. V was clipped by 8 bases and J by 6 bases; unmatched bases: 10. Germline CDR1 is SGHTA and CDR2 is FQGNSA. CDR3 region: CASALSRTGGNEQFF. As DNA, the CDR3 is TGTGCCAGCGCCCTTTCTAGGACAGGGGGCAATGAGCAGTTCTTC.

The chain employs TRBV5-1 and TRBJ1-1; D is uncertain. V was clipped by 5 bases and J by 1 base, with 9 bases between them. The germline gives CDR1 SGHRS, CDR2 YFSETQ. CDR3 length equals 13 residues. The CDR3 sequence: CASRPIGNTEAFF. In nucleotides, the CDR3 is TGCGCCAGCAGACCAATAGGGAACACTGAAGCTTTCTTT.

Worth noting for this clone: Other nucleotide sequences in the sample specify the same CDR3. This CDR3 reads CASSLGTGNQPQHF. CDR3 bases: TGTGCCAGCAGCTTAGGGACAGGGAATCAGCCCCAGCATTTT. The chain employs TRBV7-2 and TRBJ1-5; 8 bases are a match to TRBD1. CDR1 is SGHTA and CDR2 is FQGNSA in the germline V gene. V lost 1 base and J lost 4; bases outside the gene matches: 0. The CDR3 length is 14 residues.

The chain couples TRBV19 to TRBJ2-1; maybe TRBD1 (7 bases). Germline V CDR1 and CDR2: LNHDA, SQIVND (reference sequence). The CDR3 extends over 16 amino acids. V was cut by 1 base and J by 4 bases, with 14 bases left in between. CDR3 sequence (DNA): TGTGCCAGTAGTATAGGGGGGGACAGTTATTACAATGAGCAGTTCTTC. Protein sequence: CASSIGGDSYYNEQFF.

The chain uses TRBV14 and TRBJ1-4; 8 bases line up with TRBD1. The J segment lost 7 bases and the V segment lost 4 bases, leaving 8 bases of the junction unmatched. The germline gives CDR1 SGHDN, CDR2 FVKESK. This CDR3 has 15 amino acids. The CDR3 sequence: CASSLTGGAGEKLFF. CDR3 nucleotides: TGTGCCAGCAGCCTTACAGGGGGGGCTGGTGAAAAACTGTTTTTT.

This chain links TRBV5-1 with TRBJ1-4; 9 positions match TRBD1. Germline V gene lookup returns CDR1 SGHRS and CDR2 YFSETQ. The CDR3 runs 15 residues. V lost 4 bases to trimming and J lost 5 bases; unmatched junction nucleotides: 6. The CDR3 DNA reads TGCGCCAGCAGCCCCCAGACAGGGGGAAATGAAAAACTGTTTTTT. Translation gives CASSPQTGGNEKLFF.

The chain carries TRBV2 and TRBJ1-2, with D unclear. V lost 5 bases to trimming and J lost 4 bases, with 5 bases between them. This CDR3 has 11 residues. CDR1 and CDR2 from the germline V gene are SNHLY and FYNNEI. The CDR3 is CASSTGYGYTF. The CDR3 DNA reads TGTGCCAGCAGTACGGGCTATGGCTACACCTTC.

V is TRBV11-2 and J is TRBJ1-4; 8 nucleotides align to TRBD1. From germline, CDR1 is SGHAT and CDR2 FQNNGV. This CDR3 is built from 18 residues. The V gene end was trimmed by 5 bases and the J gene end by 3 bases; junction bases not matched to a gene: 14. CDR3 DNA sequence: TGTGCCAGCAGCAACCTCGGGACAGGCCTTGCGGCTAATGAAAAACTGTTTTTT. Its translation is CASSNLGTGLAANEKLFF. Full variable domain (missing parts from reference TRBV11-2 and TRBJ1-4): EAGVAQSPRYKIIEKRQSVAFWCNPISGHATLYWYQQILGQGPKLLIQFQNNGVVDDSQLPKDRFSAERLKGVDSTLKIQPAKLEDSAVYLCASSNLGTGLAANEKLFFGSGTQLSVL.

The chain recombines TRBV29-1 with TRBJ1-1; D possibly corresponds to TRBD1 (6 bases). Trimming shortened V by 0 bases and J by 3 bases, and 11 bases separated the two germline ends. CDR3 length: 14 amino acids. Germline V gene lookup returns CDR1 SQVTM and CDR2 ANQGSEA. CDR3 sequence reads: CSVEEVRGDTEAFF. The CDR3 DNA sequence: TGCAGCGTTGAAGAGGTCAGGGGAGACACTGAAGCTTTCTTT.